A selection of T cell receptor beta chains follows, all from one sample in a study of tumor-infiltrating lymphocytes in oesophageal squamous cell carcinoma. TCRdb re-called the PCR reads with MiXCR, one entry per CDR3 protein. Here the sample spans about 10,000 distinct CDR3 sequences, roughly 53% being singletons. Sample: esophageal tumor tissue. These receptors came from a male donor with esophageal squamous cell carcinoma. Each CDR3 is given without its conserved first and last residue. Clone size appears in some rows only: once, few, many, or a class for an expanded clone.

NA TRBV19 ASSGRSYNEQF
NA TRBV27 ASSSGLAGRYEQY
once TRBV7-2 ASRLAPLADTQY
NA TRBV11-2 ASSLIRVTNTGELF
NA TRBV7-8 ASSLDVSSYNEQF
few TRBV7-2 ASSLFENTEAF
NA TRBV7-2 ASSLVPQPLAGTTDTQY
medium-sized TRBV12-3/TRBV12-4 ASSLVGAGGNTIY
medium-sized TRBV7-2 ASSSILILAEAF
NA TRBV7-2 ASSLAGASDIQY
NA TRBV10-3 AINRDRGYEQY
NA TRBV7-8 ASSQTLSNPLNEQY
large TRBV7-9 ASSPQEANVLT